This TCR beta chain was documented in a study of CD8+CD57+ T cells in acquired aplastic anemia (dated by TCRdb to the late 2010s). Regarding the study in general: A mean of approximately 3 ug of DNA, ranging from about 0.19 to 30 ug, was extracted from sorted CD4+ and CD8+ cells. CD8+CD57+ expansion was defined as a frequency above the mean frequency observed in healthy subjects.

The full study reports these points: Between patients and healthy controls, no significant difference in CD8+ Simpson's diversity was found (P=0.060). Around 30 CD8+ CDR3 sequences were found in both patients and controls but appeared to be highly expressed in patients and within the immunodominant clones of the patients.

Flow cytometry had shown CD8+CD57+ cell expansion in the patients selected for sequencing. Severe acquired aplastic anemia was diagnosed in all patients according to International Study of Aplastic Anemia and Agranulocytosis and Camitta criteria. Patients had received no therapy at the time of blood sampling. The study deep-sequenced TCR repertoires of sorted CD4+ and CD8+ blood T cells from severe aplastic anemia patients and healthy subjects. Patients were enrolled under clinicaltrials.gov protocols 00001620, 01623167, 00001397, 00071045, 00081523 and 00961064 in the USA. Ficoll-Paque density gradient centrifugation was used to isolate peripheral blood mononuclear cells. Before DNA was extracted, CD4+ and CD8+ T cells were sorted using either FACS or magnetic beads. Comment on this clonotype: Its antigen specificity is not known. No quality values exist for individual bases; no much larger clone is one base distant.

Germline trimming: 4 bases from V, 5 bases from J; junction bases outside gene matches: 8. The CDR3 measures 15 amino acids from cysteine to phenylalanine. Only the CDR3 DNA is retained, 45 bases long and in frame from the first base. The germline V gene specifies MGHDK as CDR1 and SYGVNS as CDR2. Profiling of TCR beta VDJ combinations and CDR3 sequences used genomic DNA as the template. TCR repertoire sequencing was run on an Illumina HiSeq 2000. The study's own analysis went as follows. TRBV/TRBJ rearrangement plots, CDR3 size and DJ length profiles, and Simpson's diversity index were used to evaluate the repertoires. The most abundant DNA sequence in the deep sequencing data was taken as the immunodominant clone. CDR3 amino acid sequences were screened for sharing across subjects and were compared with published repertoires and the VDJdb database. TCRdb applied fastp at Q25 and MiXCR to the public reads, then kept only in-frame beta chains. Merged by CDR3 protein, the rows form single entries marked with the most common genes and DNA. The V and J calls were not made by the authors but by TCRdb's processing. This sample gives a few hundred thousand distinct CDR3 sequences in total; approximately 32% of them show up just once. The ten biggest clones cover less than 0.85% of the sample.

Sequences were obtained from sorted CD4+, CD8+, or CD8+CD57+ T cells (not recorded which) from PBMCs. This receptor was taken from a human donor with aplastic anemia. The V and J genes are TRBV25-1 and TRBJ2-5, and TRBD1 aligns with 9 junction nucleotides. This receptor carries the CDR3 CASSVQGAIGETQYF. The DNA sequence follows: TGTGCCAGCAGTGTACAGGGGGCGATTGGGGAGACCCAGTACTTC.